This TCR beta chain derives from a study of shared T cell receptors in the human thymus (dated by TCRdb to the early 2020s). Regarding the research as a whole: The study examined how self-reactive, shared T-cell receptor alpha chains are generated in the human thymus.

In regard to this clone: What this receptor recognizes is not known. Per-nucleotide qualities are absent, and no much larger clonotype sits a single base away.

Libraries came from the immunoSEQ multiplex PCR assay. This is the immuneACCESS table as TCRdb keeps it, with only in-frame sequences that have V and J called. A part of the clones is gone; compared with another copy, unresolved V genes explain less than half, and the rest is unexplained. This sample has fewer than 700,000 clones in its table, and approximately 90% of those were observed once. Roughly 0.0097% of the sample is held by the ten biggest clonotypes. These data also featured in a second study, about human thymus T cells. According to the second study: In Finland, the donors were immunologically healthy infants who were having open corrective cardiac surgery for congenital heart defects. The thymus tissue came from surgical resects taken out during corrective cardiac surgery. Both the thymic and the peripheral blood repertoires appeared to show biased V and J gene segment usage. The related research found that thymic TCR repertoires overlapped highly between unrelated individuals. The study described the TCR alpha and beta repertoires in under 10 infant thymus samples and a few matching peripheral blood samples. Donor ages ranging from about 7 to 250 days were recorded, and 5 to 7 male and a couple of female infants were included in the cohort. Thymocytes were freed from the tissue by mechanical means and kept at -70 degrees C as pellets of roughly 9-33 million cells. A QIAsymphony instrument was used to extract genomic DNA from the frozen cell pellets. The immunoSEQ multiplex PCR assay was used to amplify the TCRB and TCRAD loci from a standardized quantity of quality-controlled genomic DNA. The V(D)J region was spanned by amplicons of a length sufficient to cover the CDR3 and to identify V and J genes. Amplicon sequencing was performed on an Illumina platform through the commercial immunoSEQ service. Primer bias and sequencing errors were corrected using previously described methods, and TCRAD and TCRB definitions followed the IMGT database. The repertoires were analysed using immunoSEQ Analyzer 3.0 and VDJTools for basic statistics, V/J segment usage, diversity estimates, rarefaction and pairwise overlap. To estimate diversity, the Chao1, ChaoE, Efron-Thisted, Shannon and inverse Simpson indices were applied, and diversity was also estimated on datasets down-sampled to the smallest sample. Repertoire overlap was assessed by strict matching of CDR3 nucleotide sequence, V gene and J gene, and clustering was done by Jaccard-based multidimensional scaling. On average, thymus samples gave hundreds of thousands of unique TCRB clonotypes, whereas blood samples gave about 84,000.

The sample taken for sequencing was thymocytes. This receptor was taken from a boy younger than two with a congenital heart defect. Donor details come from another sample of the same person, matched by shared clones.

The sequenced DNA is TGCAGCGTTGAAAGTGTCGAGGAGCGTGGGGACTACGAGCAGTACTTC. Its translation reads: CSVESVEERGDYEQYF. Recombination connected TRBV29-1 to TRBJ2-5; too little of a D gene remains to name it. The J call could be wrong; TRBJ2-7 is a better fit for the DNA end. Based on the germline V gene, the CDR1 and CDR2 sequences are SQVTM and ANQGSEA. The CDR3 starts with the cysteine, ends with the phenylalanine, and has 16 residues. Of all the DNA, just the CDR3 is kept, 48 bases in frame from base 1.